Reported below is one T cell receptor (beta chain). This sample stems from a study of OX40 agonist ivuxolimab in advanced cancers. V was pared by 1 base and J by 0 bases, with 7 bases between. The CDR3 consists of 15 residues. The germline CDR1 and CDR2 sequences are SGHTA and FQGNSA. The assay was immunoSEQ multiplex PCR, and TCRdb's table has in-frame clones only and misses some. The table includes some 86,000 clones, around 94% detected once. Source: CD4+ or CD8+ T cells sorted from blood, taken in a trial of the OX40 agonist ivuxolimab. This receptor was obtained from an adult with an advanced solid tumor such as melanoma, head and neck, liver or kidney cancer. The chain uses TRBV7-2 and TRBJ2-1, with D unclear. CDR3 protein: CASSLVAGSYNEQFF. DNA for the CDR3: TGTGCCAGCAGCTTAGTTGCAGGCTCCTACAATGAGCAGTTCTTC.